The clone carrying this TCR beta chain was observed a handful of times. J was trimmed by 6 bases and V by 4 bases; bases with no gene match: 5. The CDR3 is 13 amino acids. Germline CDR1 SGHVS, CDR2 FNYEAQ. Produced via immunoSEQ multiplex PCR; TCRdb's table is partial and in-frame only. The profile shows fewer than 95,000 clones, around four fifths of them singletons. The sample is drawn from a study of radiotherapy plus CTLA-4 blockade in lung cancer. About the research overall: Objective response was observed in about 19% of patients, and disease control in less than 35%.

Ipilimumab CTLA-4 blockade and focal radiation were given to patients with chemo-refractory metastatic non-small-cell lung cancer. The V and J genes are TRBV7-6 and TRBJ2-7, with 8 positions matching TRBD1. The sample here was peripheral blood, taken from a patient treated with radiotherapy plus ipilimumab. The receptor's source is a human donor with non-small cell lung cancer who had stable disease on radiotherapy plus ipilimumab. This chain's CDR3 is CASSYTGGGEQYF. For the CDR3, the DNA is TGTGCCAGCAGCTACACAGGGGGAGGCGAGCAGTACTTC.